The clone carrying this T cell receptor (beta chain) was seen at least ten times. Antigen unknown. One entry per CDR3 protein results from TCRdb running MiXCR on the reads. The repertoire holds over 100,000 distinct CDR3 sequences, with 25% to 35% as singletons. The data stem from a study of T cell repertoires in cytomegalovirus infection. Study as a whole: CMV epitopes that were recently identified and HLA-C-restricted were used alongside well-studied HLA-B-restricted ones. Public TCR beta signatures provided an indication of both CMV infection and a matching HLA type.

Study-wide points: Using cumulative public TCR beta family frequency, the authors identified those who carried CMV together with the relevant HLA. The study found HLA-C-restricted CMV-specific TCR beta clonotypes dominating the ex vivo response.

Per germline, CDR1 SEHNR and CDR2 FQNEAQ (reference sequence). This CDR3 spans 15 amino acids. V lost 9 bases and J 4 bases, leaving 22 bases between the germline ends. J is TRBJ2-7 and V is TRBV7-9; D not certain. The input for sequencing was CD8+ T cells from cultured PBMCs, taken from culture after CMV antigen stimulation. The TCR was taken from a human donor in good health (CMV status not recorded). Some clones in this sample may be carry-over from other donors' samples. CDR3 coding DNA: TGTGCCAGTGTCCCACAATTAGGGCGGTTTTACGAGCAGTACTTC. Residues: CASVPQLGRFYEQYF.